Listed below are T cell receptor beta chains from one sample, sequenced in a study of identical twins. A single record per CDR3 protein comes from TCRdb applying MiXCR to the 5' RACE reads. The sample yields some 1,600,000 distinct CDR3 sequences, less than 35% seen once. What was sequenced was cord blood. Receptors originate from a newborn girl in good health. CDR3s include the opening cysteine and the closing phenylalanine or tryptophan.

j_call v_call cdr3_aa
TRBJ2-5 TRBV25-1 CASSEISGRGNEQYF
TRBJ1-1 TRBV20-1 CSASPGDHTEAFF
TRBJ2-3 TRBV9 CASSQEELAGRADTQYF
TRBJ2-1 TRBV11-1 CASSLAGSLRGGYNEQFF
TRBJ2-3 TRBV10-3 CAISGTGTGTDTQYF
TRBJ2-1 TRBV20-1 CSARAISPGSYNEQFF
TRBJ2-4 TRBV25-1 CASNPGTGGNIQYF
TRBJ1-2 TRBV20-1 CSAAQGRGYGYTF
TRBJ2-7 TRBV7-6 CASTPSGGPYEQYF
TRBJ2-6 TRBV6-5 CASSFERPSGANVLTF
TRBJ2-3 TRBV20-1 CSARASGRTGTQYF
TRBJ2-1 TRBV4-1 CASSQLAGNEQFF
TRBJ2-7 TRBV6-5 CASSASPYEQYF
TRBJ2-4 TRBV4-1 CASSQPFDKNIQYF
TRBJ2-1 TRBV4-1 CASSQGQGPYNEQFF
TRBJ2-3 TRBV20-1 CSANPRAKRDTQYF
TRBJ1-2 TRBV20-1 CSAIELRGGYTF